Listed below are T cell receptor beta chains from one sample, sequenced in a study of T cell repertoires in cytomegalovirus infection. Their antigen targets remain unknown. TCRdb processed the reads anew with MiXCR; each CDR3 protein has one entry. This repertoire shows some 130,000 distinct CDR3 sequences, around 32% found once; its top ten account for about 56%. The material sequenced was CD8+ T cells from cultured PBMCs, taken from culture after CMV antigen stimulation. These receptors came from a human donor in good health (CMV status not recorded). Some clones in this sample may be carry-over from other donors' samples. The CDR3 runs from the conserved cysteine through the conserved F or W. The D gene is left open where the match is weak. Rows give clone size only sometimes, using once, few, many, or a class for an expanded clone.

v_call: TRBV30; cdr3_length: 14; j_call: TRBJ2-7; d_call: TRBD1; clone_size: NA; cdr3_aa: CASDRAHSSYEQYF; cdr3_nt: TGTGCCTCAGACAGGGCCCACAGCTCCTACGAGCAGTACTTC
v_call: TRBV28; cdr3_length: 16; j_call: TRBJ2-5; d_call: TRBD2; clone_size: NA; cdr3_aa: CASSSGLAGPPETQYF; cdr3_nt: TGTGCCAGCAGTTCCGGACTAGCGGGGCCTCCAGAGACCCAGTACTTC
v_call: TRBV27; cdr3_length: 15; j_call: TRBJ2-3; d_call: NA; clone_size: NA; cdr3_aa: CASKGAGAHVSTRYF; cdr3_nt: TGTGCCAGCAAGGGAGCAGGGGCCCATGTGAGTACGCGGTATTTT
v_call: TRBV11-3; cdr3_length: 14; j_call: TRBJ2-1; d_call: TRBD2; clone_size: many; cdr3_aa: CASSKASGGLEQFF; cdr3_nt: TGTGCCAGCAGTAAGGCTAGCGGGGGGTTAGAGCAGTTCTTC
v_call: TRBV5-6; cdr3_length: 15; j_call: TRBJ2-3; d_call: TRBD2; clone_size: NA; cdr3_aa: CASSFLAGGIDTQYF; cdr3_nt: TGTGCCAGCAGCTTTCTAGCGGGGGGGATTGATACGCAGTATTTT
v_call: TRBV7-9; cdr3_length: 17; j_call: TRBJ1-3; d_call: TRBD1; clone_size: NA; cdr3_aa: CASSVPTGMDSGNTIYF; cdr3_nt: TGTGCCAGCAGCGTACCGACAGGGATGGACTCTGGAAACACCATATATTTT
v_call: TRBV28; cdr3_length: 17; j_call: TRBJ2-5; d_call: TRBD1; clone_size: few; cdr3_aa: CASSLETGGVHQETQYF; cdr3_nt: TGTGCCAGCAGTTTAGAGACAGGGGGCGTCCATCAAGAGACCCAGTACTTC
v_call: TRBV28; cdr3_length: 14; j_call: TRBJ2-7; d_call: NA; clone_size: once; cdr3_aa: CASSDRTGPYEQYF; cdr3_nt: TGTGCCAGCAGTGATAGGACGGGACCCTACGAGCAGTACTTC
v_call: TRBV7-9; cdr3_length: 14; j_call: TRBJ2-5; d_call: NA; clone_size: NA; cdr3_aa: CASSLRGDQETQYF; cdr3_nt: TGTGCCAGCAGCTTAAGAGGGGACCAAGAGACCCAGTACTTC
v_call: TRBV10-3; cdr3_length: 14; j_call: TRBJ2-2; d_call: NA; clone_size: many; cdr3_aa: CAISEDLATGELFF; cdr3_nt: TGTGCCATCAGTGAGGACCTCGCCACCGGGGAGCTGTTTTTT
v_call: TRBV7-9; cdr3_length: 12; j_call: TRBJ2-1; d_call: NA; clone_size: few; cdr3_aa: CASGHSGDEQFF; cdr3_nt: TGTGCCAGCGGCCATAGCGGCGATGAGCAGTTCTTC
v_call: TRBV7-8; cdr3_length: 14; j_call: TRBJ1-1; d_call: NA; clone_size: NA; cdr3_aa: CASSLRMMNTEAFF; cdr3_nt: TGTGCCAGCAGCTTAAGAATGATGAACACTGAAGCTTTCTTT
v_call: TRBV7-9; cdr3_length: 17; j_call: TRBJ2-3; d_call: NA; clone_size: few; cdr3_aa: CASSLPSSGPSTDTQYF; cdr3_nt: TGTGCCAGCAGCTTACCATCTTCCGGTCCCAGCACAGATACGCAGTATTTT
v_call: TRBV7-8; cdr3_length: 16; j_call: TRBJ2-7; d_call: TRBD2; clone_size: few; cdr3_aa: CASSLGTSGALGEQYF; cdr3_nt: TGTGCCAGCAGCTTAGGGACTAGCGGGGCCTTGGGCGAGCAGTACTTC
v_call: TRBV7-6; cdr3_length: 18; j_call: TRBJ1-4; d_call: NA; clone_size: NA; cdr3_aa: CASSSGTRPEESNEKLFF; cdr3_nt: TGTGCCAGCAGCTCCGGGACAAGGCCCGAGGAATCTAATGAAAAACTGTTTTTT